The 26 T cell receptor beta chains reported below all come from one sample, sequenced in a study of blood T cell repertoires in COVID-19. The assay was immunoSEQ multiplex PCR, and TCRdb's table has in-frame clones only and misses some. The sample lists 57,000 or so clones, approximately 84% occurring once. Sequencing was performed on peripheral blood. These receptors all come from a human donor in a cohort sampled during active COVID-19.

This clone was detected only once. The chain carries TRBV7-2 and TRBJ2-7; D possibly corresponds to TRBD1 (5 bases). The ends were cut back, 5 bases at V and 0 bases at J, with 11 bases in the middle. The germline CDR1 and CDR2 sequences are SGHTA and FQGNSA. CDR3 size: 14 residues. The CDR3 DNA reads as TGTGCCAGCAGCCCAGGCAGGGTCTCCTACGAGCAGTACTTC. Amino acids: CASSPGRVSYEQYF. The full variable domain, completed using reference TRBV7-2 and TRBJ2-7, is GAGVSQSPSNKVTEKGKDVELRCDPISGHTALYWYRQSLGQGLEFLIYFQGNSAPDKSGLPSDRFSAERTGGSVSTLTIQRTQQEDSAVYLCASSPGRVSYEQYFGPGTRLTVT.

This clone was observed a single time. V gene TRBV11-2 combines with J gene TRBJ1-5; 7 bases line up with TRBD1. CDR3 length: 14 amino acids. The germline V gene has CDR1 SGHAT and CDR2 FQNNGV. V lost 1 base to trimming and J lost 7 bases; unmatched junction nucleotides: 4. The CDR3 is CASSLGAGGQPQHF. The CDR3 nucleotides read TGTGCCAGCAGCTTAGGGGCAGGGGGACAGCCCCAGCATTTT. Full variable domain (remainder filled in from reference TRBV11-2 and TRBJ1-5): EAGVAQSPRYKIIEKRQSVAFWCNPISGHATLYWYQQILGQGPKLLIQFQNNGVVDDSQLPKDRFSAERLKGVDSTLKIQPAKLEDSAVYLCASSLGAGGQPQHFGDGTRLSIL.

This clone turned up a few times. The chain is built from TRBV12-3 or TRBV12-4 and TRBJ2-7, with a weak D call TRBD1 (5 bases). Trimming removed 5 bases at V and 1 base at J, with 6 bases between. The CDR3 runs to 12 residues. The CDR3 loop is CASSTGSYEQYF. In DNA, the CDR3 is TGTGCCAGCAGTACAGGATCCTACGAGCAGTACTTC.

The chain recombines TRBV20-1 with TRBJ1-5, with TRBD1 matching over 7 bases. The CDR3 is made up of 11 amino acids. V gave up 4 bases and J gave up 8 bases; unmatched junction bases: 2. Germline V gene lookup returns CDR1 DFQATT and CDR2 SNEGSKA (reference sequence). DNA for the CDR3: TGCAGTGCTACGACAGGGAAGCCCCAGCATTTT. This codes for CSATTGKPQHF.

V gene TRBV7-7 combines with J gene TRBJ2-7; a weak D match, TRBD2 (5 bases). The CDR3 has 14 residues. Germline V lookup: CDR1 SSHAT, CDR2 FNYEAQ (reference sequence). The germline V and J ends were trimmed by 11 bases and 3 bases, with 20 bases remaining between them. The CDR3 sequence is CAVSRTSGGYEQYF. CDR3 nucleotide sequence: TGTGCCGTGTCAAGGACTTCGGGCGGCTACGAGCAGTACTTC.

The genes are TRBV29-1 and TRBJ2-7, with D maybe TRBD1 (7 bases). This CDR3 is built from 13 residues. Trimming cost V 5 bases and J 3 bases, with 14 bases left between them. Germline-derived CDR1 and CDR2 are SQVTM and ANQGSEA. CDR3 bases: TGCAGCGTTAGCAGGGGGACTGTCTACGAGCAGTACTTC. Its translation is CSVSRGTVYEQYF.

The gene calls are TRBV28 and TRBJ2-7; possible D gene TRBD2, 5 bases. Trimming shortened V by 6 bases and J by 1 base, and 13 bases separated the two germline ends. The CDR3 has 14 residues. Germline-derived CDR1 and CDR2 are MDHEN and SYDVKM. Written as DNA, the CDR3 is TGTGCCAGCAGCCGGGCCGGGGTTTCCTACGAGCAGTACTTC. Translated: CASSRAGVSYEQYF.

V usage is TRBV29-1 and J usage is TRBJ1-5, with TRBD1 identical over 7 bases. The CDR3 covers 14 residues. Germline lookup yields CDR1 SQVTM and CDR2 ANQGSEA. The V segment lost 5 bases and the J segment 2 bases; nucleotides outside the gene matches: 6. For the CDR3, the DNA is TGCAGCGTTCTAGCCAGGGGGGGCAATCAGCCCCAGCATTTT. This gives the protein CSVLARGGNQPQHF.

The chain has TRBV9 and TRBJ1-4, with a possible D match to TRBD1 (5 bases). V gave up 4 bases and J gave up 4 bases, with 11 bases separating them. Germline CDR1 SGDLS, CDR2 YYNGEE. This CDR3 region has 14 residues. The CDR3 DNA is TGTGCCAGCAGCATGGGACTGATTAATGAAAAACTGTTTTTT. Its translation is CASSMGLINEKLFF.

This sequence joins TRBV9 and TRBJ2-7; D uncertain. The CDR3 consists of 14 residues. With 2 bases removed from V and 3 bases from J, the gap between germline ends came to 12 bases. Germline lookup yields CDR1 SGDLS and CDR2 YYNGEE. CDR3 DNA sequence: TGTGCCAGCAGCGTTAGCTACGGGTTCTACGAGCAGTACTTC. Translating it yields CASSVSYGFYEQYF.

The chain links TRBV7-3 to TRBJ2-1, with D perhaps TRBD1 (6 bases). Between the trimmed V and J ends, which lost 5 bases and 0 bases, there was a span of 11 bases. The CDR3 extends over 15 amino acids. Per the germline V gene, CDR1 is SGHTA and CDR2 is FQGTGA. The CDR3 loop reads CASSPRGSSYNEQFF. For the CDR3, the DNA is TGTGCCAGCAGCCCCAGGGGTTCCTCCTACAATGAGCAGTTCTTC.

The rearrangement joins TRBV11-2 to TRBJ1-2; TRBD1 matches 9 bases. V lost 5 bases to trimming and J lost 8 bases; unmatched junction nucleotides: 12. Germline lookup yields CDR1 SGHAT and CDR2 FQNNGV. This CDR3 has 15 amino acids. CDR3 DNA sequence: TGTGCCAGCAGCCGACTGAGACAGGGGGTTGGGGGCTACACCTTC. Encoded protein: CASSRLRQGVGGYTF.

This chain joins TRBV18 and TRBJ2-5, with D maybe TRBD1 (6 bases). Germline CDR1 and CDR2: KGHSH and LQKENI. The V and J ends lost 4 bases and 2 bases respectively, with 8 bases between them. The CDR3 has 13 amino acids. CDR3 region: CASSRTVQETQYF. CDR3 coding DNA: TGTGCCAGCTCACGGACAGTACAAGAGACCCAGTACTTC.

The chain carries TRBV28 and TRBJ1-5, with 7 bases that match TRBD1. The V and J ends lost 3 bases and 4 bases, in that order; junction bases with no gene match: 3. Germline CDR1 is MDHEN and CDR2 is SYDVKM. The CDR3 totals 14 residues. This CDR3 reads CASSFDRVNQPQHF. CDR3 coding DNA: TGTGCCAGCAGTTTTGACAGGGTGAATCAGCCCCAGCATTTT.

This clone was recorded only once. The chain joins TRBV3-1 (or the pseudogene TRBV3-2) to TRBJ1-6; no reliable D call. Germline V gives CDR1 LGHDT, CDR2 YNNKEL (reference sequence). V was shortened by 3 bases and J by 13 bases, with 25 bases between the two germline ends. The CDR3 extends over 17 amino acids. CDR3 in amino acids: CASSQPGFWTAGSPLHF. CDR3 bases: TGTGCCAGCAGCCAGCCCGGGTTCTGGACGGCGGGTTCCCCCCTCCACTTT.

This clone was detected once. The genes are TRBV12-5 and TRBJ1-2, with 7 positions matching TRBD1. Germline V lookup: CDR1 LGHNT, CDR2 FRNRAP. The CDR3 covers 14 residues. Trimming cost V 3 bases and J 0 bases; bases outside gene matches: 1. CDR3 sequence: CASGFGTANYGYTF. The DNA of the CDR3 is TGTGCTAGTGGTTTTGGGACAGCTAACTATGGCTACACCTTC.

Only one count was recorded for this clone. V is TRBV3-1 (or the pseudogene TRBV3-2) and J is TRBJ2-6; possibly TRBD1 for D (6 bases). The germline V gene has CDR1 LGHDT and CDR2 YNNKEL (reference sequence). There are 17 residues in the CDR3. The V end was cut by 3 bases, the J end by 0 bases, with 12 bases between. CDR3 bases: TGTGCCAGCAGCCACCTAACAGGGTCCTCTGGGGCCAACGTCCTGACTTTC. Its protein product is CASSHLTGSSGANVLTF.

The CDR3: CASSLGIAGFSEQYF. The CDR3 nucleotides are TGCGCCAGCAGCTTGGGGATCGCGGGGTTTTCCGAGCAGTACTTC. The chain uses TRBV5-1 and TRBJ2-7; D perhaps matches TRBD2 (6 bases). From germline, CDR1 is SGHRS and CDR2 YFSETQ. This CDR3 comprises 15 residues. The germline V and J ends were trimmed by 0 bases and 6 bases, with 16 bases remaining between them. The entire variable domain, with the rest obtained from reference TRBV5-1 and TRBJ2-7, is as follows: KAGVTQTPRYLIKTRGQQVTLSCSPISGHRSVSWYQQTPGQGLQFLFEYFSETQRNKGNFPGRFSGRQFSNSRSEMNVSTLELGDSALYLCASSLGIAGFSEQYFGPGTRLTVT.

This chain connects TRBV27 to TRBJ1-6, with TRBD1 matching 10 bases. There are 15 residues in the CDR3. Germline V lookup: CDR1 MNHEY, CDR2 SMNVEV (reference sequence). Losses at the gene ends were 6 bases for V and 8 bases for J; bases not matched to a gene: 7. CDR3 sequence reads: CASRGDRGVYSPLHF. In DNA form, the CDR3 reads TGTGCCAGCAGGGGGGACAGGGGAGTTTATTCACCCCTCCACTTT.

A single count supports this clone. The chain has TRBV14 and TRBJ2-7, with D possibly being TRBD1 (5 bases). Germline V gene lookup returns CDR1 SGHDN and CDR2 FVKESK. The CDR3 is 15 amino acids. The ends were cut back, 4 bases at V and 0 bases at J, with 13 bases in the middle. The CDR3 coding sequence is TGTGCCAGCAGCCCTAGTCAGGGAAGCTCCTACGAGCAGTACTTC. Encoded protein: CASSPSQGSSYEQYF.

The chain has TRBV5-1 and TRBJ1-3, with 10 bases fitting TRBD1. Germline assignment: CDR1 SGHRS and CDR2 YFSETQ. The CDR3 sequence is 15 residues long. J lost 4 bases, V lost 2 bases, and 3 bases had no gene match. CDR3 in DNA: TGCGCCAGCAGCTTCGGGACAGGGGAAGGAAACACCATATATTTT. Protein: CASSFGTGEGNTIYF. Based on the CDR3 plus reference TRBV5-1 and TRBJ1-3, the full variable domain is KAGVTQTPRYLIKTRGQQVTLSCSPISGHRSVSWYQQTPGQGLQFLFEYFSETQRNKGNFPGRFSGRQFSNSRSEMNVSTLELGDSALYLCASSFGTGEGNTIYFGEGSWLTVV.

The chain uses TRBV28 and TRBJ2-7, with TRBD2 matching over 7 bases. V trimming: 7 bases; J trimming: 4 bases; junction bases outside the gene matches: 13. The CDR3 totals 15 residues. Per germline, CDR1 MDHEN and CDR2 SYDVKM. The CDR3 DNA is TGTGCCAGCAATTCTCAGCCGGAAGCGGGATACGAGCAGTACTTC. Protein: CASNSQPEAGYEQYF.

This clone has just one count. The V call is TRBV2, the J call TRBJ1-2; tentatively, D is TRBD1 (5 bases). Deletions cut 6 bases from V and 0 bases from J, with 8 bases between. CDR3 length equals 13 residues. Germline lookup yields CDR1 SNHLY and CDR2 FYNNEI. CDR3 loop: CASRDNSNYGYTF. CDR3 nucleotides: TGTGCCAGCAGGGACAACTCTAACTATGGCTACACCTTC.

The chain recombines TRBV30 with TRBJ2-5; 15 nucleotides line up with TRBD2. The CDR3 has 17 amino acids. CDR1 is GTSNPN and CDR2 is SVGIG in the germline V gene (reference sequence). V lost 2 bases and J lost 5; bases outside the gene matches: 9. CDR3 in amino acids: CAWSPGLAGGVGETQYF. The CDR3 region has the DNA TGTGCCTGGAGTCCCGGACTAGCGGGAGGGGTGGGGGAGACCCAGTACTTC.

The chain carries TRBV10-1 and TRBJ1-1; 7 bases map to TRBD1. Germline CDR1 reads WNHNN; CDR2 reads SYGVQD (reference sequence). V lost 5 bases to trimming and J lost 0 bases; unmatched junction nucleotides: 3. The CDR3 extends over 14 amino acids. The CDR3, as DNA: TGCGCCAGCAGTCCGGGACAGATGAACACTGAAGCTTTCTTT. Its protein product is CASSPGQMNTEAFF.

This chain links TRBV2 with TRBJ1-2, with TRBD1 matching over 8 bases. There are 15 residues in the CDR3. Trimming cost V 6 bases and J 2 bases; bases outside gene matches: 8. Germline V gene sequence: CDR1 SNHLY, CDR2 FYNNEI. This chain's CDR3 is CASRFSRTGNYGYTF. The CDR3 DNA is TGTGCCAGCAGATTTTCTCGGACAGGGAACTATGGCTACACCTTC.